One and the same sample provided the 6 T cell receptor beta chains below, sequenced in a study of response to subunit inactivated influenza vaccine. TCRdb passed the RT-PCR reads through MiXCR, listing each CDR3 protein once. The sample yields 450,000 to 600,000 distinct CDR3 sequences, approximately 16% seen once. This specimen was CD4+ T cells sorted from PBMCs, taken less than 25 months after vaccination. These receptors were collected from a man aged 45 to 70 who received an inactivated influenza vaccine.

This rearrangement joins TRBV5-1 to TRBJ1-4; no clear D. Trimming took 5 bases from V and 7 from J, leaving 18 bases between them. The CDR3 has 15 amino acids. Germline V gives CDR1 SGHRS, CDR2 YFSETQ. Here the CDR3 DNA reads TGCGCCAGCAGAGGCGCGAGGGATCTAAGTGAAAAACTGTTTTTT. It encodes CASRGARDLSEKLFF.

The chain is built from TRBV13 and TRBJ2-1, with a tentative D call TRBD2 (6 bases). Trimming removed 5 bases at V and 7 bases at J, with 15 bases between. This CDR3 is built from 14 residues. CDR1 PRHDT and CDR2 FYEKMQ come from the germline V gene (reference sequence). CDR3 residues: CASSPRGGSNEQFF. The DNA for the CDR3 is TGTGCCAGCAGCCCGCGGGGCGGATCTAATGAGCAGTTCTTC.

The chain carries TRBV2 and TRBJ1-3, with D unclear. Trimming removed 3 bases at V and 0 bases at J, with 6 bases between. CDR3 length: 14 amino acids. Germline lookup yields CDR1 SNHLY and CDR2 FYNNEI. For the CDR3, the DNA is TGTGCCAGCAGTGAGGTGGGCTCTGGAAACACCATATATTTT. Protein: CASSEVGSGNTIYF.

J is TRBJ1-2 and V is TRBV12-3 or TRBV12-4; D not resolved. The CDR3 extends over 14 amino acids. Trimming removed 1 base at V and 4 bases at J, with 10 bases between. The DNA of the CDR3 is TGTGCCAGCAGTTTAGAAAGGATATCCTATGGCTACACCTTC. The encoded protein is CASSLERISYGYTF.

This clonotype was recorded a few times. The CDR3 sequence: CASSQPTSGVGPISTDTQYF. For the CDR3, the DNA is TGTGCCAGCAGCCAACCTACTAGCGGGGTAGGACCCATTAGCACAGATACGCAGTATTTT. The V gene is TRBV11-2, the J gene TRBJ2-3, with TRBD2 matching 10 bases. This CDR3 has 20 amino acids. The V gene's germline CDR1 is SGHAT and CDR2 FQNNGV. V shed 5 bases, J shed 0 bases, and the junction held 17 bases outside the gene matches.

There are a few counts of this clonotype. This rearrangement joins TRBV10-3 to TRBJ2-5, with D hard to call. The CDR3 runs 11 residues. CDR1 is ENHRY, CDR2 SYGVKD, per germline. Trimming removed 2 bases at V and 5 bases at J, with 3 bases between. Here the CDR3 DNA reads TGTGCCATCAGTGAGATGGAGACCCAGTACTTC. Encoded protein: CAISEMETQYF.